These T cell receptor beta chains were read from a single sample in a study of vaccination and CD4 T cells after COVID-19. TCRdb re-called the PCR reads through MiXCR, storing one row per CDR3 protein. The sample holds about 18,000 distinct CDR3 sequences; more than 70% are singletons and the top ten take around 15%. No antigens are known for them. The source material was CD4+ T cells from blood, cultured in vitro, sampled after SARS-CoV-2 vaccination. The receptor source for this set is a human donor who received a COVID-19 vaccine. Each CDR3 is given with its conserved first and last residue. Fields, in order: J gene, clone size, V gene, D gene, CDR3 DNA, CDR3 protein. A D gene is named only where the DNA matches it firmly. Part of the rows lack a size; the others show once, few, many or a class for expanded clones.

J gene: TRBJ1-3
clone size: once
V gene: TRBV7-9
D gene: -
CDR3 DNA: TGTGCCAGCAGCTTTACAGGGGGAAACACCATATATTTT
CDR3 protein: CASSFTGGNTIYF

J gene: TRBJ1-1
clone size: -
V gene: TRBV20-1
D gene: -
CDR3 DNA: TGCAGTGCTAGATCCCAAGGTGCTTTCTTT
CDR3 protein: CSARSQGAFF

J gene: TRBJ2-3
clone size: -
V gene: TRBV19
D gene: -
CDR3 DNA: TGTGCCAGTGGAGAGGGCAGGATATCAGGTACGCAGTATTTT
CDR3 protein: CASGEGRISGTQYF

J gene: TRBJ1-6
clone size: few
V gene: TRBV2
D gene: -
CDR3 DNA: TGTGCCAGCATCGTAGAAACGGATTCACCCCTCCACTTT
CDR3 protein: CASIVETDSPLHF

J gene: TRBJ1-5
clone size: -
V gene: TRBV15
D gene: -
CDR3 DNA: TGTGCCACCAGCAGAGATCAAGGGGCAGAGCCCCAGCATTTT
CDR3 protein: CATSRDQGAEPQHF

J gene: TRBJ2-5
clone size: large
V gene: TRBV6-2/TRBV6-3
D gene: TRBD2
CDR3 DNA: TGTGCCAGCAGTTACCTAGCGGGGGGGCCGGGTCCAGAGACCCAGTACTTC
CDR3 protein: CASSYLAGGPGPETQYF

J gene: TRBJ1-4
clone size: -
V gene: TRBV7-7
D gene: TRBD1
CDR3 DNA: TGTGCCAGGCCGGACAGGGGGCGATCCACTAATGAAAAACTGTTTTTT
CDR3 protein: CARPDRGRSTNEKLFF

J gene: TRBJ2-1
clone size: -
V gene: TRBV7-6
D gene: TRBD1
CDR3 DNA: TGTACCAGCAGCTTAGAGGGGACAGGCGAGCAGTTCTTC
CDR3 protein: CTSSLEGTGEQFF

J gene: TRBJ1-5
clone size: few
V gene: TRBV7-8
D gene: TRBD1
CDR3 DNA: TGTGCCAGCAGCTCCGGAACCGCCGGGACAGGGGGTAATCAGCCCCAGCATTTT
CDR3 protein: CASSSGTAGTGGNQPQHF

J gene: TRBJ1-2
clone size: once
V gene: TRBV7-2
D gene: -
CDR3 DNA: TGTGCCAGCAGCCGACAAAGCCGCCTAGACGGTCTCTATGGCTACACCTTC
CDR3 protein: CASSRQSRLDGLYGYTF

J gene: TRBJ2-7
clone size: once
V gene: TRBV7-9
D gene: -
CDR3 DNA: TGTGCCAGCAGCCCGGGGCTGAGCTCCTACGAGCAGTACTTC
CDR3 protein: CASSPGLSSYEQYF

J gene: TRBJ2-3
clone size: few
V gene: TRBV12-3/TRBV12-4
D gene: -
CDR3 DNA: TGTGCCACCCGATTGTTCGATACGCAGTATTTT
CDR3 protein: CATRLFDTQYF

J gene: TRBJ1-2
clone size: -
V gene: TRBV5-1
D gene: TRBD1
CDR3 DNA: TGCGCCAGCAGCCCCAGTACAGGGGACTATGGCTACACCTTC
CDR3 protein: CASSPSTGDYGYTF

J gene: TRBJ1-2
clone size: -
V gene: TRBV5-1
D gene: -
CDR3 DNA: TGCGCCAGCAGCCGGGAGGCGGATGGCTACACCTTC
CDR3 protein: CASSREADGYTF

J gene: TRBJ1-5
clone size: -
V gene: TRBV6-1
D gene: -
CDR3 DNA: TGTGCCAGCAGTGAAATCGGGTGGGGGCAGCCCCAGCATTTT
CDR3 protein: CASSEIGWGQPQHF

J gene: TRBJ1-2
clone size: once
V gene: TRBV20-1
D gene: -
CDR3 DNA: TGCAGTGCCGCACAATCGCGAGGCTACACCTTC
CDR3 protein: CSAAQSRGYTF

J gene: TRBJ1-6
clone size: -
V gene: TRBV27
D gene: -
CDR3 DNA: TGTGCCAGCAGTTTAGATGGGGTCGAATCACCCCTCCACTTT
CDR3 protein: CASSLDGVESPLHF

J gene: TRBJ1-1
clone size: -
V gene: TRBV15
D gene: -
CDR3 DNA: TGTGCCACCAGCAGAGGACAGATGAACACTGAAGCTTTCTTT
CDR3 protein: CATSRGQMNTEAFF

J gene: TRBJ2-2
clone size: -
V gene: TRBV7-6
D gene: TRBD1
CDR3 DNA: TGTGCCAGCAGCTTAGCGGCAGGGGGAGACACCGGGGAGCTGTTTTTT
CDR3 protein: CASSLAAGGDTGELFF

J gene: TRBJ2-5
clone size: -
V gene: TRBV30
D gene: -
CDR3 DNA: TGTGCCTGGAGAGCGAGCCTGGCACTTACGATAAGAAGTGAGACCCAGTACTTC
CDR3 protein: CAWRASLALTIRSETQYF

J gene: TRBJ2-7
clone size: -
V gene: TRBV5-8
D gene: -
CDR3 DNA: TGTGCCAGCAGCTCATACTCTAATACAGGGTTCGACGAGCAGTACTTC
CDR3 protein: CASSSYSNTGFDEQYF

J gene: TRBJ2-3
clone size: -
V gene: TRBV5-4
D gene: TRBD1
CDR3 DNA: TGTGCCAGCAGCTTGCGGCAGGGGGCCGCAGATACGCAGTATTTT
CDR3 protein: CASSLRQGAADTQYF

J gene: TRBJ2-5
clone size: -
V gene: TRBV27
D gene: -
CDR3 DNA: TGTGCCAGCAGTTTGGGGGCCGGGCCCGTTCAAGAGACCCAGTACTTC
CDR3 protein: CASSLGAGPVQETQYF

J gene: TRBJ2-7
clone size: once
V gene: TRBV5-4
D gene: TRBD1
CDR3 DNA: TGTGCCAGCAGCTTCCTCGGGACAGGGGGCGACGAGCAGTACTTC
CDR3 protein: CASSFLGTGGDEQYF

J gene: TRBJ2-7
clone size: -
V gene: TRBV21-1
D gene: -
CDR3 DNA: TGTGCCAGCAGCAATATCCAGAGATACGAGCAGTACTTC
CDR3 protein: CASSNIQRYEQYF

J gene: TRBJ1-2
clone size: -
V gene: TRBV20-1
D gene: TRBD1
CDR3 DNA: TGCAGTGCTAGTGAATCCATAACAGACAGGGGAAACGGCTACACCTTC
CDR3 protein: CSASESITDRGNGYTF

J gene: TRBJ1-1
clone size: -
V gene: TRBV9
D gene: TRBD1
CDR3 DNA: TGTGCCAGCAGCGGATTTCCTGGGGACAGGGCTGAAGCTTTCTTT
CDR3 protein: CASSGFPGDRAEAFF

J gene: TRBJ2-2
clone size: -
V gene: TRBV20-1
D gene: TRBD1
CDR3 DNA: TGCAGTGCTAGACAGGGGGCGAACACCGGGGAGCTGTTTTTT
CDR3 protein: CSARQGANTGELFF

J gene: TRBJ2-3
clone size: -
V gene: TRBV2
D gene: TRBD2
CDR3 DNA: TGTGCCAGCAACCTAGCGGGGGGAGGCACAGATACGCAGTATTTT
CDR3 protein: CASNLAGGGTDTQYF

J gene: TRBJ1-1
clone size: -
V gene: TRBV6-2/TRBV6-3
D gene: TRBD1
CDR3 DNA: TGTGCCAGCAGCTTTTTACCGGGACAGGGCGGGGGGAACACTGAAGCTTTCTTT
CDR3 protein: CASSFLPGQGGGNTEAFF

J gene: TRBJ2-5
clone size: -
V gene: TRBV11-1
D gene: TRBD2
CDR3 DNA: TGTGCCAGCAGCTCCCCTATGCGGGGGGAACAAGAGACCCAGTACTTC
CDR3 protein: CASSSPMRGEQETQYF

J gene: TRBJ1-2
clone size: -
V gene: TRBV19
D gene: TRBD1
CDR3 DNA: TGTGCCAGTAGTCCTGGGACAGGGCGTTTCGGCTACACCTTC
CDR3 protein: CASSPGTGRFGYTF

J gene: TRBJ2-3
clone size: -
V gene: TRBV27
D gene: -
CDR3 DNA: TGTGCCAGCAAGAGGACCAGGTGGAGCACAGATACGCAGTATTTT
CDR3 protein: CASKRTRWSTDTQYF